This T cell receptor (beta chain) was documented in a study of regulatory T cells in long-lasting Graves disease. The time point: newly diagnosed GD, antithyroid drugs for less than 3 months. Isolated PBMC RNA provided the starting material for the TCR library. Germline V lookup: CDR1 DFQATT, CDR2 SNEGSKA (reference sequence). The CDR3 consists of 15 residues. Trimming removed 5 bases from V and 7 bases from J, with 23 bases in between. According to the study, TCR beta libraries were built with iRepertoire HTBI primers and CDR3-region Arm-PCR. TCRdb analysed the multiplex PCR reads with MiXCR anew, one entry per CDR3 protein. This sample has over 500,000 distinct CDR3 sequences, with more than 15% found just once. This sample was shared with a second study, whose subject was T cells in Graves' hyperthyroidism and ophthalmopathy.

The source is a man aged 18 to 35 with Graves disease. Sequenced here: peripheral blood mononuclear cells (PBMCs), sampled at new diagnosis, from a patient treated with antithyroid drugs. V usage is TRBV20-1 and J usage is TRBJ1-1; a possible D gene is TRBD1 (6 bases). CDR3 DNA: TGCAGTGCTCTAGACCCAGGGGCGACCCCAGGTGAAGCTTTCTTT. Amino acid sequence: CSALDPGATPGEAFF.